What follows are 8 T cell receptor beta chains derived from one specimen sequenced in a study of shared clonotypes between healthy human individuals. TCRdb keeps only in-frame clones here, not all; method: immunoSEQ multiplex PCR. The sample lists 2 million to 3 million clones; 93% were seen once. The sample taken for sequencing was naive CD4+ T cells from PBMCs. Subset defined: CD45RA+ positively selected. Every receptor here comes from a man aged 18 to 35 in good health. Some clones in this sample may be carry-over from other donors' samples.

The V call is TRBV28, the J call TRBJ1-5; D remains ambiguous. CDR1 is MDHEN and CDR2 is SYDVKM in the germline V gene. The CDR3 extends over 15 amino acids. The V gene lost 5 bases and the J gene lost 2 bases, with 13 bases spanning the gap. For the CDR3, the DNA is TGTGCCAGCAGTCTTGGGCATGGGGGCAATCAGCCCCAGCATTTT. Translating gives CASSLGHGGNQPQHF.

This clone was observed a single time. The chain employs TRBV18 and TRBJ2-7, with 7 bases that match TRBD2. Looked up from germline, CDR1 is KGHSH and CDR2 is LQKENI. Germline trimming cut 2 bases from V and 4 bases from J; bases unmatched to any gene: 14. This CDR3 contains 17 residues. Here the CDR3 DNA reads TGTGCCAGCTCACCAGGAGGCCGAAGCGGGATACAGTACGAGCAGTACTTC. Translation: CASSPGGRSGIQYEQYF. The complete variable domain, with remaining parts taken from reference TRBV18 and TRBJ2-7, reads NAGVMQNPRHLVRRRGQEARLRCSPMKGHSHVYWYRQLPEEGLKFMVYLQKENIIDESGMPKERFSAEFPKEGPSILRIQQVVRGDSAAYFCASSPGGRSGIQYEQYFGPGTRLTVT.

The chain carries TRBV7-3 and TRBJ2-3, with a tentative D call TRBD1 (5 bases). The CDR3 has 14 residues. CDR1 and CDR2 (germline): SGHTA, FQGTGA. Trimming left V 1 base short and J 5 bases short, with 10 bases between. The CDR3 sequence: CASSLIGAVDTQYF. CDR3 DNA sequence: TGTGCCAGCAGCTTAATTGGGGCCGTAGATACGCAGTATTTT.

The chain employs TRBV7-3 and TRBJ2-3; D might be TRBD1 (6 bases). The CDR3 sequence is 11 residues long. Trimming removed 4 bases from V and 9 bases from J, with 8 bases in between. Germline CDR1 is SGHTA and CDR2 is FQGTGA. This chain's CDR3 is CASSSGVTQYF. In DNA form, the CDR3 reads TGTGCCAGCAGCTCAGGGGTCACGCAGTATTTT.

This chain connects TRBV28 to TRBJ1-2; D is undetermined. The CDR3 runs to 14 residues. The germline V and J ends were trimmed by 7 bases and 4 bases, with 16 bases remaining between them. Germline assignment: CDR1 MDHEN and CDR2 SYDVKM. Here the CDR3 DNA reads TGTGCCAGCATCCCCGAAGGCATGCCCTATGGCTACACCTTC. Its translation is CASIPEGMPYGYTF.

The rearrangement joins TRBV28 to TRBJ2-1, with D perhaps matching TRBD1 (6 bases). CDR1 and CDR2 (germline): MDHEN, SYDVKM. The germline V and J ends were trimmed by 6 bases and 6 bases, with 12 bases remaining between them. The CDR3 is made up of 13 amino acids. The chain's CDR3 is CASRRDTTNEQFF. In nucleotides, the CDR3 is TGTGCCAGCAGACGGGACACAACCAATGAGCAGTTCTTC.

This chain joins TRBV4-1 and TRBJ2-1; D is ambiguous. V lost 4 bases, J lost 4 bases, and 2 bases lay in between. This CDR3 spans 11 amino acids. Germline values: CDR1 MGHRA, CDR2 YSYEKL. Here the CDR3 reads CASSRYNEQFF. The CDR3 region has the DNA TGCGCCAGCAGCCGATACAATGAGCAGTTCTTC.

This chain links TRBV5-1 with TRBJ1-1; TRBD1 is a possible D gene (6 bases). Germline values: CDR1 SGHRS, CDR2 YFSETQ. Trimming shortened V by 4 bases and J by 7 bases, and 14 bases separated the two germline ends. This CDR3 is 13 amino acids long. Written as DNA, the CDR3 is TGCGCCAGCAGCCCCCGCGCAGGGGATGAAGCTTTCTTT. This encodes CASSPRAGDEAFF.